This TCR beta chain came from a study of T cell responses to AZD1222 COVID-19 vaccine. Study-level background: Second-dose timings of about 4 or about 12 weeks were pooled.

V was clipped by 2 bases and J by 7 bases, with 9 bases between them. The V gene's germline CDR1 is SGHKS and CDR2 YYEKEE (reference sequence). This CDR3 contains 12 residues. Regarding this clone: The antigen is undetermined.

Overall study findings and caveats: Donors, mostly white British, included more females; clonal diversity was possibly underestimated. Of spike-specific TCRs, nearly half reportedly target regions left unmutated in variants.

TCRdb keeps only in-frame clones here, not all; method: immunoSEQ multiplex PCR. The table has more than 85,000 clones, more than 75% seen once. The sequences come from peripheral blood, collected on day 0 of AZD1222 vaccination. The gene calls are TRBV5-5 and TRBJ1-1; perhaps TRBD1 as D (6 bases). This receptor was identified in an adult in good health. The CDR3 nucleotides are TGTGCCAGCAGCTTCGGACAGAATGAAGCTTTCTTT. Translated, it gives CASSFGQNEAFF.